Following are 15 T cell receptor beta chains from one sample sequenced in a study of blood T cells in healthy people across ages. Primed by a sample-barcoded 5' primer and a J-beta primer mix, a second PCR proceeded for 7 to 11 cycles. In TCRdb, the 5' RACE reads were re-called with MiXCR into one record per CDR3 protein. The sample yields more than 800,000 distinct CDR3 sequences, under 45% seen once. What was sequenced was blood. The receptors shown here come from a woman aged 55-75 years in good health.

CDR3: CATKTGEYGYTF. In DNA form, the CDR3 reads TGTGCCACCAAAACAGGGGAATATGGCTACACCTTC. V is TRBV6-1 and J is TRBJ1-2; 7 bases fit TRBD1. The CDR3 covers 12 residues. J gave up 5 bases and V 10 bases, and 7 bases lay outside the gene matches. Germline V gene data show CDR1 as MNHNS and CDR2 as SASEGT.

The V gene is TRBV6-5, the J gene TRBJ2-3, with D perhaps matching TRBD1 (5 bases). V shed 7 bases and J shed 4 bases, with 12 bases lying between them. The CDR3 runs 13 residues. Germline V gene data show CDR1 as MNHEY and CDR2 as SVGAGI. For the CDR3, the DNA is TGTGCCAGCAAAGGCAGGGCTTCAGATACGCAGTATTTT. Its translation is CASKGRASDTQYF.

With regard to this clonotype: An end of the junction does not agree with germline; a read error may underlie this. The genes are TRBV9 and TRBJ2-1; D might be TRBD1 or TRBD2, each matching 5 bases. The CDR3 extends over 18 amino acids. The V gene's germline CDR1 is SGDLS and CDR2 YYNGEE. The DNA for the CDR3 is TGTGCCTGCAGCGGCCTATGGGGCGGGTCCGGCTCCTACAATGAGCAGTTCTTC. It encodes CACSGLWGGSGSYNEQFF.

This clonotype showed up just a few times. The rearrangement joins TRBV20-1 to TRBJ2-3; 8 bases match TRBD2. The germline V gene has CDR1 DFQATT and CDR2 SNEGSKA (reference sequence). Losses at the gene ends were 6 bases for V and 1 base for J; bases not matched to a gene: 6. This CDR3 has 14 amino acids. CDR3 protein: CSAAGTRRTDTQYF. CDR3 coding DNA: TGCAGTGCAGCCGGGACTAGGCGCACAGATACGCAGTATTTT.

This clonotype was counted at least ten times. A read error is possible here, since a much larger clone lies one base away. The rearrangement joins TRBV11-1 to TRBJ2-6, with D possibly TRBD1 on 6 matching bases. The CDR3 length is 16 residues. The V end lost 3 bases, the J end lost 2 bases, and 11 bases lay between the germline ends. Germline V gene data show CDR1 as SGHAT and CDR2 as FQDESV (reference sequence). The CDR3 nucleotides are TGTGCCAGCAGCTTTCCCAGGGGCGCTGGGGCCAACGTCCTGACTTTC. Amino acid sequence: CASSFPRGAGANVLTF.

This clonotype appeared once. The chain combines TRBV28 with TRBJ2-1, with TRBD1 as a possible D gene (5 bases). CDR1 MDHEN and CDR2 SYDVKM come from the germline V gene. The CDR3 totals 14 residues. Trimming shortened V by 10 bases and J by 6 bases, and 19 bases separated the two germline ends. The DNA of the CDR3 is TGTGCCATCGTCGACAGTGTGGATGGCAATGAGCAGTTCTTC. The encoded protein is CAIVDSVDGNEQFF.

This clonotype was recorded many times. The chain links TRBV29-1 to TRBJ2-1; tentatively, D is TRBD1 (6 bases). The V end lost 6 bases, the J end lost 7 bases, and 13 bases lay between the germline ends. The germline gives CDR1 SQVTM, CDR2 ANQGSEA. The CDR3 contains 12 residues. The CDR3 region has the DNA TGCAGCGTCCAAAGAGGGGGTAATGAGCAGTTCTTC. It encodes CSVQRGGNEQFF.

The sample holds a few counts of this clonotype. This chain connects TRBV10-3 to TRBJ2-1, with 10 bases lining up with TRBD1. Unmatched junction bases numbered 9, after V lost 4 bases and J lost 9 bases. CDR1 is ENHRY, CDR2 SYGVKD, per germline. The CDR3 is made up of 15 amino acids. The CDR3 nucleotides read TGTGCCATCAGTGTTTTGGGGACAGGGGTAGGTGAGCAGTTCTTC. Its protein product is CAISVLGTGVGEQFF.

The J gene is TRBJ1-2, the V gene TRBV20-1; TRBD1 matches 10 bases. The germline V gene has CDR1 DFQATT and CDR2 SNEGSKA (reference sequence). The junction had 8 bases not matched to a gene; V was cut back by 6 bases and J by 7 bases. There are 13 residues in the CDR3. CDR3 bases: TGCAGTGCGGAAGGACAGGGGGAAAGTGGCTACACCTTC. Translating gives CSAEGQGESGYTF.

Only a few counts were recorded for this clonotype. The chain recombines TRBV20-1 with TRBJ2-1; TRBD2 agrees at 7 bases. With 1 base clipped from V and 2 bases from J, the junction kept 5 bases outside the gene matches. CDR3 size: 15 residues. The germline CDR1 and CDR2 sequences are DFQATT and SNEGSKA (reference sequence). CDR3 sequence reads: CSARVGAGTYNEQFF. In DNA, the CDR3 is TGCAGTGCTAGAGTCGGAGCGGGAACCTACAATGAGCAGTTCTTC.

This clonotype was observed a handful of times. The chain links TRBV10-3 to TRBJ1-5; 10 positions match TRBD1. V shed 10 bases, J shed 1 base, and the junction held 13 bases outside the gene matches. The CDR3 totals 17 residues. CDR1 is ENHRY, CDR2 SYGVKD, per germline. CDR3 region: CATQSRQGAGSNQPQHF. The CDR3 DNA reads TGTGCCACCCAATCCAGACAGGGGGCGGGCAGCAATCAGCCCCAGCATTTT.

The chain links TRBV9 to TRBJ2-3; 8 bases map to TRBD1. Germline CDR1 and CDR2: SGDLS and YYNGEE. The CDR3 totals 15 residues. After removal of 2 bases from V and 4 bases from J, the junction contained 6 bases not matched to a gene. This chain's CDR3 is CASSVQGAMSDTQYF. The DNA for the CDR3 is TGTGCCAGCAGCGTGCAGGGGGCTATGTCAGATACGCAGTATTTT.

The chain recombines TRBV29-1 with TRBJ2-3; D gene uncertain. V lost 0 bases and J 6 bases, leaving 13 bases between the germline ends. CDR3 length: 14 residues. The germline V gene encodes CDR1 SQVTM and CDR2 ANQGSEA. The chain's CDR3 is CSVEDRLLRDTQYF. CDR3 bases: TGCAGCGTTGAAGATCGGCTTCTAAGGGATACGCAGTATTTT.

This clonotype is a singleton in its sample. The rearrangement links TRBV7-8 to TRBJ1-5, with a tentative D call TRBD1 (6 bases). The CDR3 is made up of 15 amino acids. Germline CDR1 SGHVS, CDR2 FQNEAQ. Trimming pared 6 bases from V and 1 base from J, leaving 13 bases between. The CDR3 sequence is CASSKGGESNQPQHF. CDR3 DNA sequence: TGTGCCAGCAGTAAGGGGGGCGAGAGCAATCAGCCCCAGCATTTT.

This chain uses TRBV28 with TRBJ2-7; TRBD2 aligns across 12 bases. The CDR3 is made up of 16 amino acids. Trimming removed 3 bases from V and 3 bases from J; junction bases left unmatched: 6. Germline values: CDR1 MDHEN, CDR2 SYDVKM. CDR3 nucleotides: TGTGCCAGCAGTTTGCTCCTAGCGGGAGGGAACTACGAGCAGTACTTC. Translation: CASSLLLAGGNYEQYF.